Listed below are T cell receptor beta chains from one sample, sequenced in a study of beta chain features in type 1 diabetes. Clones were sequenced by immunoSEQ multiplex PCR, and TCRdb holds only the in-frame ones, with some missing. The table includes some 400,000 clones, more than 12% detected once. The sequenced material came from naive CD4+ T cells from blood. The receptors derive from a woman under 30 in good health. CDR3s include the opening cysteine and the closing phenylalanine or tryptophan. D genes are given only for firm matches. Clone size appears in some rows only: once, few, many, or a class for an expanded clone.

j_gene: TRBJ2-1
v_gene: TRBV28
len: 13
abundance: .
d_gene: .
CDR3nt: TGTGCCAGCAGTTTCGGTTTGGGGCATGAGCAGTTCTTC
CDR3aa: CASSFGLGHEQFF

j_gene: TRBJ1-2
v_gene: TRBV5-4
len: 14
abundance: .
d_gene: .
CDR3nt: TGTGCCAGCAGCTTTTCAGGTCGTGACTATGGCTACACCTTC
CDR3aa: CASSFSGRDYGYTF

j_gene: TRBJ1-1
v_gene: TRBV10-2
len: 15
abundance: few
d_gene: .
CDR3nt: TGCGCCAGCCGGTTGTCTGGAACTAGGAACACTGAAGCTTTCTTT
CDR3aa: CASRLSGTRNTEAFF

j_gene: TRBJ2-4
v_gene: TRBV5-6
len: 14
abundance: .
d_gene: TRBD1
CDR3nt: TGTGCCAGCAGTTTTAGACAGGGTTGGAACATTCAGTACTTC
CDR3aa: CASSFRQGWNIQYF

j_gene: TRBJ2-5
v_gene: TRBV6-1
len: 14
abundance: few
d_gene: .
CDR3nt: TGTGCCAGCACTCCGACAGGGAGGCAAGAGACCCAGTACTTC
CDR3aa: CASTPTGRQETQYF

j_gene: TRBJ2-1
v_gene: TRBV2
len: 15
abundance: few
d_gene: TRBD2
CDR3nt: TGTGCCAGCAGGGACACCGGGACTAGCTTGAATGAGCAGTTCTTC
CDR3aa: CASRDTGTSLNEQFF

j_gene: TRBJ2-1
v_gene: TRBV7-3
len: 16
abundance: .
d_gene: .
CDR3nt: TGTGCCAGCAGCTCCCCCCATAGGGGGAGTTACAATGAGCAGTTCTTC
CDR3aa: CASSSPHRGSYNEQFF

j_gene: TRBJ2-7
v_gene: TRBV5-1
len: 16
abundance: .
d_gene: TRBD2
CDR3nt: TGCGCCAGCAGCCCCTCGACTAGCGGGACCTCCTACGAGCAGTACTTC
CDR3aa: CASSPSTSGTSYEQYF

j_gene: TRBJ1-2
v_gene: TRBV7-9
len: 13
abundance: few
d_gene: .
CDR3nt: TGTGCCAGCAGCCCTAAAGCTAACTATGGCTACACCTTC
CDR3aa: CASSPKANYGYTF

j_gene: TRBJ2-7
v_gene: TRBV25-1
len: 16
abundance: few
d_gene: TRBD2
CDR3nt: TGTGCCAGCGGTTCCACCGGGACTAGCGACTCCTACGAGCAGTACTTC
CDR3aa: CASGSTGTSDSYEQYF

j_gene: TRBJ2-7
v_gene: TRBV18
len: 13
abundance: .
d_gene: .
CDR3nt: TGTGCCAGCTCACCGGGGCTGAACTACGAGCAGTACTTC
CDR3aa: CASSPGLNYEQYF

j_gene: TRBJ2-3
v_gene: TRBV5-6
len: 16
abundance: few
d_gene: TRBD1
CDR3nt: TGTGCCAGCAGCTTGATCGGACAGGCCCGCACAGATACGCAGTATTTT
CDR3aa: CASSLIGQARTDTQYF

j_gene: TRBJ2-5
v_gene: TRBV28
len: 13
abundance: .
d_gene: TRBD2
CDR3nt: TGTGCCACCCTCCGGCGGGGGCAAGAGACCCAGTACTTC
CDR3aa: CATLRRGQETQYF

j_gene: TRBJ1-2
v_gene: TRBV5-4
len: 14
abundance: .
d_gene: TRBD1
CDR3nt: TGTGCCAGCAGCCAGGGGGGAGCTAACTATGGCTACACCTTC
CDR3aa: CASSQGGANYGYTF

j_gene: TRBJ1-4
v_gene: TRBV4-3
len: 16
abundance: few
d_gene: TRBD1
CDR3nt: TGCGCCAGCAGCCCATCGACAGGGGGCGAGGGAGAAAAACTGTTTTTT
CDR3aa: CASSPSTGGEGEKLFF

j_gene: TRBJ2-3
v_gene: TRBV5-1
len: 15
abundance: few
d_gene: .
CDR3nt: TGCGCCAGCAGCTTGTTCCCGGGTAGCACAGATACGCAGTATTTT
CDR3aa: CASSLFPGSTDTQYF

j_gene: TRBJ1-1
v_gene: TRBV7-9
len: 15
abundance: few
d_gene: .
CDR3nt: TGTGCCAGCAGCTTAGCGATGTTTCGCGGCGCTGAAGCTTTCTTT
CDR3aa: CASSLAMFRGAEAFF

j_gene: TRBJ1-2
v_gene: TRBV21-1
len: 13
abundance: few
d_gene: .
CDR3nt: TGTGCCATATGGGAACAGGGGTACTATGGCTACACCTTC
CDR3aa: CAIWEQGYYGYTF

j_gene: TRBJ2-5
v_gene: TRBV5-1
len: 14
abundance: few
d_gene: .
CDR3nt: TGCGCCAGCAGCAAGGACTCCTACCAAGAGACCCAGTACTTC
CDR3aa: CASSKDSYQETQYF

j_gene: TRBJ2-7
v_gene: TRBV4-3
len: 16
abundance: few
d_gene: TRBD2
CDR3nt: TGCGCCAGCAGCCAAGGACTAGCGCCTCAGTCCTACGAGCAGTACTTC
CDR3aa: CASSQGLAPQSYEQYF